The 27 T cell receptor beta chains presented below share a single source sample, sequenced in a study of cytomegalovirus exposure and HLA in healthy donors. The study ran its PCR with 60 Vbeta and 13 Jbeta primers. Sequenced by immunoSEQ multiplex PCR; TCRdb stores in-frame clones only, minus some. The table lists 200,000 or so clones, almost 85% of them singletons. Sequencing was carried out using PBMCs. These receptors were taken from a boy between 10 and 17 years old in good health and CMV-seronegative.

This chain joins TRBV5-6 and TRBJ1-3; D possibly corresponds to TRBD1 (5 bases). The CDR3 runs to 16 residues. Germline CDR1 SGHDT, CDR2 YYEEEE. Between the trimmed V and J ends, which lost 4 bases and 0 bases, there was a span of 14 bases. CDR3 region: CASSRQSLRSGNTIYF. Here the CDR3 DNA reads TGTGCCAGCAGCCGACAGAGCCTGCGCTCTGGAAACACCATATATTTT.

CDR3 nucleotides: TGTGCCAGCAGTTTCTCAATACGGACAGGGAATGGCGAGCAGTACTTC. Encoded protein: CASSFSIRTGNGEQYF. The chain is built from TRBV28 and TRBJ2-7; 8 bases match TRBD1. CDR3 size: 16 residues. The germline V gene has CDR1 MDHEN and CDR2 SYDVKM. J lost 6 bases, V lost 3 bases, and 13 bases had no gene match.

The chain has TRBV7-9 and TRBJ1-1; D is perhaps TRBD1 (5 bases). Trimming shortened V by 1 base and J by 3 bases, and 12 bases separated the two germline ends. The CDR3 covers 15 residues. The germline V gene encodes CDR1 SEHNR and CDR2 FQNEAQ (reference sequence). The CDR3 DNA sequence: TGTGCCAGCAGCTTAGTGAACGGGGGGTACACTGAAGCTTTCTTT. Protein: CASSLVNGGYTEAFF.

The CDR3 sequence is CASGLVTGKDEQFF. CDR3 nucleotides: TGTGCTAGTGGTTTGGTAACGGGGAAGGATGAGCAGTTCTTC. This chain joins TRBV12-5 and TRBJ2-1, with a possible D match to TRBD2 (5 bases). The germline V and J ends were trimmed by 0 bases and 8 bases, with 11 bases remaining between them. This CDR3 has 14 residues. Germline V CDR1 and CDR2: LGHNT, FRNRAP. The full variable domain, its missing parts supplied by reference TRBV12-5 and TRBJ2-1, is DARVTQTPRHKVTEMGQEVTMRCQPILGHNTVFWYRQTMMQGLELLAYFRNRAPLDDSGMPKDRFSAEMPDATLATLKIQPSEPRDSAVYFCASGLVTGKDEQFFGPGTRLTVL.

The chain carries TRBV23-1 and TRBJ1-5, with TRBD1 matching 9 bases. TRBV23-1 is classed as an ORF, of uncertain function. This CDR3 region has 15 residues. The junction had 4 bases not matched to a gene; V was cut back by 3 bases and J by 4 bases. DNA of the CDR3: TGCGCCAGCAGTCAGTGGGGACAGGGTAATCAGCCCCAGCATTTT. It encodes CASSQWGQGNQPQHF.

The rearrangement uses TRBV28 and TRBJ1-4, with D possibly being TRBD1 (5 bases). Germline V gene sequence: CDR1 MDHEN, CDR2 SYDVKM. The CDR3 loop spans 15 amino acids. V shed 3 bases and J shed 8 bases, with 16 bases lying between them. CDR3 amino acids: CASSFPGQGQEKLFF. CDR3 bases: TGTGCCAGCAGTTTTCCAGGGCAGGGTCAGGAAAAACTGTTTTTT.

The chain has TRBV7-6 and TRBJ2-6; unclear D gene. The V end lost 5 bases, the J end lost 0 bases, and 8 bases lay between the germline ends. CDR3 length: 15 amino acids. Germline V gives CDR1 SGHVS, CDR2 FNYEAQ. The CDR3 is CASSPMSSGANVLTF. CDR3 DNA: TGTGCCAGCAGCCCTATGTCCTCTGGGGCCAACGTCCTGACTTTC.

The chain recombines TRBV13 with TRBJ2-3, with 12 nucleotides matching TRBD2. The CDR3 has 15 residues. CDR1 is PRHDT, CDR2 FYEKMQ, per germline (reference sequence). V shed 4 bases, J shed 4 bases, and the junction held 3 bases outside the gene matches. CDR3 sequence (DNA): TGTGCCAGCAGCTCCCTAGCGGGGGGGTCAGATACGCAGTATTTT. It encodes CASSSLAGGSDTQYF.

The rearrangement joins TRBV2 to TRBJ2-1, with 9 nucleotides matching TRBD1. The V gene end was trimmed by 10 bases and the J gene end by 7 bases; junction bases not matched to a gene: 5. CDR1 and CDR2 (germline): SNHLY, FYNNEI. This CDR3 has 12 amino acids. CDR3 coding DNA: TGTGCCACCCTACAGGGGGCGAATGAGCAGTTCTTC. Translated, it gives CATLQGANEQFF.

The CDR3 DNA is TGCGCCAGCAGTGCAGGGGGACAGGTCTACAATGAGCAGTTCTTC. Amino acid sequence: CASSAGGQVYNEQFF. The gene calls are TRBV10-1 and TRBJ2-1, with TRBD1 identical over 8 bases. Germline-derived CDR1 and CDR2 are WNHNN and SYGVQD (reference sequence). Trimming at V came to 4 bases and at J to 3 bases, leaving 5 bases not matched to a gene. The CDR3 runs to 15 residues.

This clone has just one count. The chain links TRBV5-6 to TRBJ2-7; TRBD2 aligns across 7 bases. Germline CDR1 SGHDT, CDR2 YYEEEE. Trimming cost V 5 bases and J 7 bases; bases outside gene matches: 15. The CDR3 consists of 15 residues. The CDR3 is CASSTKRGGNYEQYF. The CDR3 bases are TGTGCCAGCAGTACCAAGCGGGGAGGAAATTATGAGCAGTACTTC.

The chain employs TRBV9 and TRBJ2-2; 9 bases agree with TRBD1. CDR1 is SGDLS and CDR2 is YYNGEE in the germline V gene. The V and J ends lost 3 bases and 4 bases, in that order; junction bases with no gene match: 7. This CDR3 has 16 amino acids. CDR3 in amino acids: CASSAPGTGSTGELFF. The CDR3 DNA is TGTGCCAGCAGCGCCCCCGGGACAGGGAGCACCGGGGAGCTGTTTTTT.

Worth noting for this clone: The germline gene is not matched at one end of the junction; a read error may be the cause. J is TRBJ2-5 and V is TRBV7-9, with TRBD2 matching 12 bases. Germline V gene data show CDR1 as SEHNR and CDR2 as FQNEAQ (reference sequence). The CDR3 runs to 17 residues. The CDR3 spells CSSRLPSSGGAGETQYF. Here the CDR3 DNA reads TGTTCCAGCAGACTACCGTCTAGCGGGGGGGCGGGGGAGACCCAGTACTTC.

V gene TRBV2 combines with J gene TRBJ1-2, with D possibly being TRBD1 (6 bases). The CDR3 length is 12 residues. Trimming removed 7 bases from V and 7 bases from J, with 13 bases in between. Looked up from germline, CDR1 is SNHLY and CDR2 is FYNNEI. The CDR3 DNA reads TGTGCCAGCAACCCGGACAGCTCTGGCTACACCTTC. Encoded protein: CASNPDSSGYTF.

This chain's CDR3 is CASSPRRAQETQYF. The CDR3 bases are TGTGCCAGTAGTCCCCGGCGGGCACAAGAGACCCAGTACTTC. This chain connects TRBV19 to TRBJ2-5; perhaps TRBD2 as D (5 bases). V lost 5 bases and J lost 2, with 12 bases in between. Per germline, CDR1 LNHDA and CDR2 SQIVND (reference sequence). The length of the CDR3 is 14 residues.

The CDR3 DNA reads TGTGCCAGCTCACTACGAGGACAGTATGAAGCTTTCTTT. As protein: CASSLRGQYEAFF. This sequence joins TRBV18 and TRBJ1-1; a weak D match, TRBD1 (6 bases). The CDR3 length is 13 residues. Germline-derived CDR1 and CDR2 are KGHSH and LQKENI. V was pared by 4 bases and J by 7 bases, with 13 bases between.

The rearrangement joins TRBV2 to TRBJ1-6, with 10 bases fitting TRBD1. CDR3 length equals 14 residues. After removal of 6 bases from V and 7 bases from J, the junction contained 3 bases not matched to a gene. CDR1 is SNHLY and CDR2 is FYNNEI in the germline V gene. The CDR3 spells CASRRGQGNSPLHF. The DNA for the CDR3 is TGTGCCAGCAGACGGGGACAGGGGAATTCACCCCTCCACTTT.

The chain employs TRBV9 and TRBJ1-4; D is ambiguous. V was shortened by 5 bases and J by 3 bases, with 8 bases between the two germline ends. This CDR3 is built from 13 residues. CDR1 and CDR2 from the germline V gene are SGDLS and YYNGEE. CDR3 in DNA: TGTGCCAGCAGGCGGAGTCCTAATGAAAAACTGTTTTTT. Its protein product is CASRRSPNEKLFF.

The genes are TRBV7-9 and TRBJ1-1; a weak D match, TRBD1 (6 bases). V was pared by 4 bases and J by 6 bases, with 21 bases between. This CDR3 has 16 amino acids. From germline, CDR1 is SEHNR and CDR2 FQNEAQ (reference sequence). CDR3 sequence: CASSWAGGGLGAEAFF. The CDR3 bases are TGTGCCAGCAGCTGGGCTGGCGGGGGGCTAGGAGCTGAAGCTTTCTTT.

The chain recombines TRBV6-1 with TRBJ2-2; possibly TRBD2 for D (5 bases). CDR1 is MNHNS and CDR2 is SASEGT in the germline V gene. Trimming left V 5 bases short and J 3 bases short, with 13 bases between. This CDR3 has 15 residues. CDR3 loop: CASSLVASHTGELFF. Here the CDR3 DNA reads TGTGCCAGCAGTTTGGTAGCGTCCCACACCGGGGAGCTGTTTTTT.

This chain links TRBV2 with TRBJ1-5; 8 bases fit TRBD1. The germline CDR1 and CDR2 sequences are SNHLY and FYNNEI. CDR3 length equals 16 residues. Trimming at V came to 2 bases and at J to 4 bases, leaving 7 bases not matched to a gene. CDR3 in DNA: TGTGCCAGCAGTGAATGGACAGGGCTGGGTAATCAGCCCCAGCATTTT. This encodes CASSEWTGLGNQPQHF.

V gene TRBV7-8 combines with J gene TRBJ1-5; D is ambiguous. The CDR3 runs to 16 residues. The ends were cut back, 4 bases at V and 1 base at J, with 14 bases in the middle. Germline CDR1 SGHVS, CDR2 FQNEAQ. Written as DNA, the CDR3 is TGTGCCAGCAGCTCCCGGAGGTTAGGAAGCAATCAGCCCCAGCATTTT. Its protein is CASSSRRLGSNQPQHF.

This chain connects TRBV28 to TRBJ1-1; D is perhaps TRBD1 (6 bases). Germline V gene sequence: CDR1 MDHEN, CDR2 SYDVKM. The CDR3 is made up of 11 amino acids. The germline V and J ends were trimmed by 3 bases and 11 bases, with 10 bases remaining between them. The CDR3 protein is CASSLNRAAFF. CDR3 sequence (DNA): TGTGCCAGCAGTTTGAACAGGGCTGCTTTCTTT.

The chain combines TRBV12-5 with TRBJ2-3; D possibly corresponds to TRBD2 (5 bases). Per the germline V gene, CDR1 is LGHNT and CDR2 is FRNRAP. This CDR3 spans 12 amino acids. The germline V and J ends were trimmed by 10 bases and 6 bases, with 14 bases remaining between them. CDR3 residues: CATSRGVDTQYF. DNA for the CDR3: TGTGCTACCTCACGGGGAGTCGATACGCAGTATTTT.

V and J are TRBV11-2 and TRBJ2-3; D ambiguous. The V gene lost 2 bases and the J gene lost 3 bases, with 6 bases spanning the gap. The germline CDR1 and CDR2 sequences are SGHAT and FQNNGV. This CDR3 has 13 residues. CDR3 nucleotides: TGTGCCAGCAGCTTATCTAGAACAGATACGCAGTATTTT. This gives the protein CASSLSRTDTQYF.

This clone was detected a few times. The chain uses TRBV29-1 and TRBJ2-1; tentative D call: TRBD2 (6 bases). Per germline, CDR1 SQVTM and CDR2 ANQGSEA. The CDR3 contains 11 residues. V shed 6 bases and J shed 8 bases, with 11 bases lying between them. In DNA, the CDR3 is TGCAGCGTCTCTAGCGCCCATGAGCAGTTCTTC. It encodes CSVSSAHEQFF.

This clone was picked up a small number of times. V gene TRBV9 combines with J gene TRBJ1-6; 7 nucleotides agree with TRBD1. Germline loops: CDR1 SGDLS, CDR2 YYNGEE. After removal of 2 bases from V and 5 bases from J, the junction contained 4 bases not matched to a gene. The CDR3 runs 15 residues. As DNA, the CDR3 is TGTGCCAGCAGCGTGGGGACAGTGCATAATTCACCCCTCCACTTT. Translated, it gives CASSVGTVHNSPLHF.